This is a list of T cell receptor beta chains from one sample in a study of beta chain features in type 1 diabetes. Profiling relied on immunoSEQ multiplex PCR, and the TCRdb table lists in-frame clones only, not all of them. The sample comprises some 290,000 clones, about 13% of which are singletons, and about 0.015% rests with the top ten. Sequencing was carried out using naive CD4+ T cells from blood. These receptors came from a man aged 30 to 39 with type 1 diabetes. The CDR3 runs from the conserved cysteine through the conserved F or W. The D gene is left open where the match is weak. A row's size may be missing; if present it is once, few, many or a size class.

v_gene	d_gene	j_gene	abundance	CDR3aa	CDR3nt
TRBV5-6	NA	TRBJ1-4	NA	CASSPYGLNEKLFF	TGTGCCAGCAGCCCCTATGGTCTTAATGAAAAACTGTTTTTT
TRBV4-2	TRBD2	TRBJ2-3	few	CASSQGLAGGPGGTDTQYF	TGTGCCAGCAGCCAAGGACTAGCGGGAGGGCCAGGTGGTACAGATACGCAGTATTTT
TRBV4-3	NA	TRBJ2-7	NA	CASSRSRDEQYF	TGCGCCAGCAGCCGGTCGCGGGACGAGCAGTACTTC
TRBV18	TRBD2	TRBJ2-3	few	CASSPTAGGSDTQYF	TGTGCCAGCTCACCAACAGCGGGAGGCTCAGATACGCAGTATTTT
TRBV7-9	TRBD1	TRBJ2-7	NA	CASSVDRGLGEQYF	TGTGCCAGCAGCGTTGACAGGGGGCTAGGCGAGCAGTACTTC
TRBV7-8	TRBD2	TRBJ2-7	NA	CASRGLAGGTYEQYF	TGTGCCAGCAGGGGACTAGCGGGTGGAACCTACGAGCAGTACTTC
TRBV28	NA	TRBJ2-7	few	CASSLRTAQQYF	TGTGCCAGCAGTCTAAGGACAGCCCAGCAGTACTTC
TRBV4-2	TRBD2	TRBJ2-7	many	CASSQDLAGGPFEQYF	TGTGCCAGCAGCCAAGATCTAGCGGGAGGGCCATTCGAGCAGTACTTC
TRBV30	TRBD1	TRBJ1-5	NA	CAWDGQGSQPQHF	TGTGCCTGGGACGGACAGGGAAGTCAGCCCCAGCATTTT
TRBV28	TRBD2	TRBJ2-7	NA	CASSAPGTNYEQYF	TGTGCCAGCAGTGCCCCCGGGACTAACTACGAGCAGTACTTC
TRBV6-5	TRBD1	TRBJ2-5	few	CASKGGQGQETQYF	TGTGCCAGCAAGGGGGGACAGGGCCAAGAGACCCAGTACTTC
TRBV18	NA	TRBJ2-1	few	CASSPPVEEGEQFF	TGTGCCAGCTCACCACCTGTCGAGGAGGGTGAGCAGTTCTTC
TRBV2	NA	TRBJ1-5	NA	CASKGEGLSNQPQHF	TGTGCCAGCAAGGGGGAGGGGTTGAGCAATCAGCCCCAGCATTTT
TRBV18	NA	TRBJ2-1	NA	CASSPRSGAGSGEQFF	TGTGCCAGCTCACCAAGATCGGGAGCCGGAAGTGGTGAGCAGTTCTTC
TRBV18	TRBD1	TRBJ2-3	few	CATNRDRGTDTQYF	TGTGCTACAAACCGGGACAGGGGCACAGATACGCAGTATTTT
TRBV15	NA	TRBJ1-5	few	CATSRSQGNQPQHF	TGTGCCACCAGCAGATCGCAGGGGAATCAGCCCCAGCATTTT
TRBV18	NA	TRBJ2-5	few	CASSPPSYETQYF	TGTGCCAGCTCACCCCCTAGCTACGAGACCCAGTACTTC
TRBV30	NA	TRBJ2-1	few	CAWTRNRDSHEQFF	TGTGCCTGGACCAGGAACCGGGACTCGCATGAGCAGTTCTTC
TRBV18	TRBD2	TRBJ2-7	NA	CASSPASGSREQYF	TGTGCCAGCTCACCGGCTAGCGGGAGTCGCGAGCAGTACTTC
TRBV5-1	NA	TRBJ1-1	NA	CASSYAVTGVNTEAFF	TGCGCCAGCAGTTACGCCGTAACCGGAGTGAACACTGAAGCTTTCTTT
TRBV11-2	NA	TRBJ1-3	NA	CASSFQGYSGNTIYF	TGTGCCAGCAGCTTTCAGGGATACTCTGGAAACACCATATATTTT
TRBV19	TRBD1	TRBJ1-5	NA	CASSGTGRGNQPQHF	TGTGCCAGTAGTGGGACAGGGCGAGGCAATCAGCCCCAGCATTTT
TRBV29-1	NA	TRBJ2-7	NA	CSVGGSTYEQYF	TGCAGCGTGGGGGGATCGACCTACGAGCAGTACTTC
TRBV6-5	NA	TRBJ1-2	few	CASAGNYGYTF	TGTGCCAGCGCAGGGAATTATGGCTACACCTTC
TRBV15	TRBD2	TRBJ2-1	NA	CATSGGLFNEQFF	TGTGCCACCAGCGGGGGACTATTCAATGAGCAGTTCTTC
TRBV2	NA	TRBJ2-7	NA	CASKVRESTYEQYF	TGTGCCAGCAAGGTCCGGGAGAGCACCTACGAGCAGTACTTC
TRBV9	TRBD2	TRBJ2-2	few	CASSVESGRATGELFF	TGTGCCAGCAGCGTAGAAAGCGGGAGGGCTACCGGGGAGCTGTTTTTT
TRBV4-2	NA	TRBJ1-5	few	CASSQRGNQPQHF	TGTGCCAGCAGCCAAAGGGGTAATCAGCCCCAGCATTTT
TRBV7-2	TRBD1	TRBJ1-4	NA	CASSLVTGGYEKLFF	TGTGCCAGCAGCTTAGTGACAGGGGGATATGAAAAACTGTTTTTT
TRBV7-6	NA	TRBJ2-2	few	CASSLTYSTNTGELFF	TGTGCCAGCAGCTTAACGTACAGCACGAACACCGGGGAGCTGTTTTTT
TRBV30	TRBD2	TRBJ2-7	NA	CAWRKAGGTYEQYF	TGTGCCTGGAGAAAAGCGGGAGGCACCTACGAGCAGTACTTC
TRBV29-1	NA	TRBJ2-7	NA	CSVARDNSYEQYF	TGCAGCGTTGCCAGGGACAACTCCTACGAGCAGTACTTC
TRBV9	TRBD2	TRBJ2-5	NA	CASSKTSGRPQETQYF	TGTGCCAGCAGTAAAACTAGCGGACGCCCTCAAGAGACCCAGTACTTC
TRBV4-1	TRBD1	TRBJ1-1	few	CASSRGQGVNTEAFF	TGCGCCAGCAGCCGAGGACAGGGAGTGAACACTGAAGCTTTCTTT
TRBV25-1	TRBD2	TRBJ2-3	few	CASSEWRLAGIDTQYF	TGTGCCAGCAGTGAATGGAGACTAGCGGGAATAGATACGCAGTATTTT
TRBV18	NA	TRBJ1-1	NA	CATKQGSGMNTEAFF	TGTGCCACGAAACAGGGATCCGGCATGAACACTGAAGCTTTCTTT
TRBV9	TRBD2	TRBJ2-7	few	CASSAGLDENEQYF	TGTGCCAGCAGCGCGGGACTAGATGAAAACGAGCAGTACTTC
TRBV6-6	TRBD2	TRBJ2-2	few	CASTSLAGGWSRELFF	TGTGCCAGCACTTCATTAGCGGGAGGGTGGAGCCGGGAGCTGTTTTTT
TRBV18	NA	TRBJ2-7	NA	CASSPGLDYEQYF	TGTGCCAGCTCACCAGGGCTTGATTACGAGCAGTACTTC
TRBV14	NA	TRBJ1-2	few	CASSLLGQQGTLDGYTF	TGTGCCAGCAGCCTGCTGGGTCAGCAGGGGACCTTGGATGGCTACACCTTC
TRBV23-1	NA	TRBJ2-5	NA	CASAWVDRKRRETQYF	TGCGCCAGCGCGTGGGTTGACAGAAAACGACGGGAGACCCAGTACTTC